The sequence of this T cell receptor (beta chain) was determined in a study of PD-L1 blockade in urothelial cancer (dated by TCRdb to about 2017). Regarding the research as a whole: All patients started therapy in the mid-2010s and received atezolizumab 1,200 mg intravenously every 3 weeks. About nine tenths of the roughly 29 patients were identified as males with urothelial cancer of bladder origin, and a prior smoking history was reported by 18 of 29 patients. Patients had an ECOG performance status of 0 or 1 and had received between 0 and 3 prior chemotherapy regimens. Blood samples were analyzed at two time points: 3 weeks after treatment start (second dose) and 6 weeks after treatment start. A median of about 140,000 T cells and 65,000 to 90,000 unique TCRs was obtained from blood samples, and a median clonality of roughly 0.08 was observed. An exploratory multi-omic analysis was conducted of the somatic, immune and clinical correlates of response to PD-L1 blockade with atezolizumab in urothelial cancer. Pretreatment tumor samples and matched peripheral blood, collected serially before and after atezolizumab treatment, underwent TCR sequencing. Progression-free survival longer than 6 months counted as durable clinical benefit, and TCR features were additionally tested against both progression-free and overall survival. In the same patients, pretreatment tumors underwent whole exome sequencing and RNA sequencing in addition to TCR sequencing. Fewer than ten patients reached durable clinical benefit, while some 19 patients did not. Pretreatment blood TCR-seq was available for nearly 30 patients, at least one posttreatment blood collection was obtained for some 24 patients, and tumor TCR-seq was available for some 24 patients.

A cohort of more than 25 patients with locally advanced or metastatic urothelial carcinoma, treated at Memorial Sloan Kettering on a trial protocol, was included. Peripheral blood mononuclear cells were collected pretreatment and during treatment, with between 1 and 8 total time points obtained per patient. The Qiagen DNeasy Blood extraction kit was used to purify genomic DNA from total PBMCs and tumor samples. PBMCs were collected pretreatment and during treatment, and were isolated and stored as previously described. Spanning cysteine to phenylalanine, the CDR3 consists of 15 amino acids. The only DNA kept is the CDR3, 45 bases in frame from the first base. The junction shows trimming of 1 base on V and 6 bases on J, and the gene matches do not reach 5 bases of it. Reading the germline V gene (reference sequence) gives CDR1 LNHNV and CDR2 YYDKDF. Paper-wide results and their limitations: Greater expansion of tumor-associated TCR clones in peripheral blood 3 weeks after the start of treatment was observed in patients with durable benefit (n of about 22, p = 0.022). Because the sample size was small (n = 29) and many of the analyses were exploratory, the results are meant to be hypothesis-generating. A pretreatment peripheral blood TCR clonality below the median was linked to improved progression-free and overall survival.

Synthetic TCR analog templates were spiked into each PCR so that absolute template abundance could be estimated from read counts. Using the immunoSEQ assay, TCRbeta CDR3 regions were amplified from genomic DNA with bias-controlled V and J gene primers. Sequencing of rearranged TCRbeta segments was performed at approximately 20X coverage. The original pipeline was this. Clustering was used to correct sequencing errors, and CDR3s were annotated against IMGT to assign V, D and J genes. Downstream analyses used only productive TCRbeta rearrangements and left out out-of-frame or stop-codon sequences. To compute clonality, Shannon entropy was normalized by the log of the number of unique productive sequences and then subtracted from one. Clones differing between time points or between blood and tumor were identified using Fisher's exact test with Benjamini-Hochberg correction, with an adjusted p below 0.01 applied as the threshold. In its TCRdb copy, this immuneACCESS table keeps in-frame sequences only and misses some clones. Where compared with another copy, unresolved V genes explain less than half of these, and the others have no known cause. Clonal size and the V and J genes are those of that table, whereas D and trimming came from the DNA. The sample yields about 52,000 clones; approximately 80% were counted once. 5.5% to 7.5% of the sample comes from the top ten.

This clone has more than one count but fewer than ten. Its antigen is currently not known. No qualities accompany the bases; no much larger clone lies one base away. The V and J segments used are TRBV15 and TRBJ2-1; the junction holds 8 bases that match TRBD1. The TCR comes from a man between 40 and 49 years old with urothelial cancer. Source: PBMCs, taken around atezolizumab (anti-PD-L1) treatment. The DNA reads TGTGCCACCAGCAGAGGACAGGGGAGCGGCAATGAGCAGTTCTTC. Translated, it reads CATSRGQGSGNEQFF.